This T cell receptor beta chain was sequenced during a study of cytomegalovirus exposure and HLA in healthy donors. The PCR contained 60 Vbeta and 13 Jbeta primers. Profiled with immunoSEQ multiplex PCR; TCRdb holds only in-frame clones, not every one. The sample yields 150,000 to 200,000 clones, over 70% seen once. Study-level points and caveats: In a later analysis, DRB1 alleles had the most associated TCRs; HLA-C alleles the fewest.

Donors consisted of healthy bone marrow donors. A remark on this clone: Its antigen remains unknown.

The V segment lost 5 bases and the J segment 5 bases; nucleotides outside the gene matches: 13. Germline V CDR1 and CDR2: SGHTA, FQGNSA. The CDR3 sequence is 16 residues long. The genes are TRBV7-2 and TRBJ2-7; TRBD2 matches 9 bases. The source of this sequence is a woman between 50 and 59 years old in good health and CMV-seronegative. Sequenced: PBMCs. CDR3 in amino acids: CASSQNPRGGLDEQYF. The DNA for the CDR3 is TGTGCCAGCAGCCAGAATCCGCGGGGGGGGTTAGACGAGCAGTACTTC. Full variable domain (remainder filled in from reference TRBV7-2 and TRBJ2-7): GAGVSQSPSNKVTEKGKDVELRCDPISGHTALYWYRQSLGQGLEFLIYFQGNSAPDKSGLPSDRFSAERTGGSVSTLTIQRTQQEDSAVYLCASSQNPRGGLDEQYFGPGTRLTVT.